This T cell receptor (beta chain) was obtained from a study of Ad26.COV2.S vaccination and SARS-CoV-2 variants. Study-level information: Doses of Ad26.COV2.S were injected into muscle once or twice, 56 days apart. Whole-study findings and limits: Placebo recipients trailed vaccine recipients in spike-specific TCR breadth.

As concerns this clone: Its antigen is not identified.

Libraries were prepared by immunoSEQ multiplex PCR; TCRdb keeps only in-frame clonotypes and omits some of them. The sample holds hundreds of thousands of clones; 70% to 90% are singletons and the top ten take around 3%. Treatment indicated: some 19 received Ad26.COV2.S at low or high dose, single or two shots; about 5 received placebo; per-sample allocation not given. Day 63 after the first injection of vaccine or placebo was the sampling time. The CDR3 spans 14 residues. The germline gives CDR1 SGHTA, CDR2 FQGNSA. V gave up 2 bases and J gave up 7 bases, with 14 bases separating them. The sequence derives from a person aged 18-65 years who received the Ad26.COV2.S COVID-19 vaccine or a placebo. Sequencing was performed on peripheral blood, taken in a trial of Ad26.COV2.S vaccine versus placebo. The chain joins TRBV7-2 to TRBJ1-2; possibly TRBD1 for D (5 bases). CDR3 residues: CASSLSQGSGGYTF. CDR3 DNA sequence: TGTGCCAGCAGCTTATCGCAGGGATCGGGTGGCTACACCTTC.